Each of the 31 T cell receptor beta chains below was sequenced from the same sample in a study of blood T cell repertoires in COVID-19. Sequencing used immunoSEQ multiplex PCR; TCRdb keeps in-frame clones, though not all of them. This sample has approximately 360,000 clones, with roughly 86% found just once. The specimen sequenced was PBMCs or T cells enriched from blood (not recorded which). These receptors were collected from a man aged 40-49 years in a cohort exposed to, infected with or recovered from COVID-19 (not recorded which).

The chain is built from TRBV7-6 and TRBJ2-3; 10 bases are a match to TRBD2. The CDR3 length is 14 residues. From germline, CDR1 is SGHVS and CDR2 FNYEAQ. J gave up 5 bases and V 5 bases, and 4 bases lay outside the gene matches. The CDR3 bases are TGTGCCAGCAGCCGAGCGGGAGGGGGAGATACGCAGTATTTT. Translation: CASSRAGGGDTQYF.

The rearrangement uses TRBV2 and TRBJ2-3, with TRBD1 matching 7 bases. The CDR3 has 16 amino acids. From germline, CDR1 is SNHLY and CDR2 FYNNEI. Losses at the gene ends were 7 bases for V and 0 bases for J; bases not matched to a gene: 10. CDR3 sequence reads: CASNSWTGTSTDTQYF. The CDR3 DNA is TGTGCCAGCAATTCCTGGACAGGAACTAGCACAGATACGCAGTATTTT.

This clone was seen just once. This rearrangement joins TRBV4-1 to TRBJ2-7; TRBD1 agrees at 9 bases. The CDR3 totals 15 residues. Germline V gene sequence: CDR1 MGHRA, CDR2 YSYEKL. J was trimmed by 4 bases and V by 0 bases; bases with no gene match: 4. CDR3 nucleotides: TGCGCCAGCAGCCAAGAGGTGACAGGGGGTTACGAGCAGTACTTC. Its translation is CASSQEVTGGYEQYF.

The rearrangement links TRBV28 to TRBJ2-6; a weak D match, TRBD1 (5 bases). CDR3 length: 15 residues. The V gene's germline CDR1 is MDHEN and CDR2 SYDVKM. Trimming took 7 bases from V and 0 from J, leaving 10 bases between them. In nucleotides, the CDR3 is TGTGCCAGCACGACAGCTCGCTCTGGGGCCAACGTCCTGACTTTC. As protein: CASTTARSGANVLTF.

V and J are TRBV5-4 and TRBJ2-3, with 11 bases that match TRBD1. The CDR3 loop spans 14 amino acids. J was trimmed by 6 bases and V by 4 bases; bases with no gene match: 4. The germline V gene encodes CDR1 SGHNT and CDR2 YYREEE (reference sequence). Written as DNA, the CDR3 is TGTGCCAGCAGCCCCGGACAGGGGGCCGATACGCAGTATTTT. Encoded protein: CASSPGQGADTQYF.

The chain joins TRBV25-1 to TRBJ2-7; TRBD1 agrees at 10 bases. This CDR3 has 13 amino acids. Looked up from germline, CDR1 is MGHDK and CDR2 is SYGVNS. Losses at the gene ends were 8 bases for V and 5 bases for J; bases not matched to a gene: 6. The CDR3 sequence is CASVKTGGNEQYF. In DNA form, the CDR3 reads TGTGCCAGCGTAAAGACAGGGGGCAACGAGCAGTACTTC.

V and J are TRBV5-1 and TRBJ2-1; perhaps TRBD2 as D (6 bases). CDR1 is SGHRS and CDR2 is YFSETQ in the germline V gene. The V end lost 0 bases, the J end lost 8 bases, and 12 bases lay between the germline ends. This CDR3 region has 14 residues. The CDR3 spells CASSLGGKGDEQFF. The CDR3 DNA follows: TGCGCCAGCAGCTTGGGCGGGAAGGGAGATGAGCAGTTCTTC. Complete variable domain (other parts from reference TRBV5-1 and TRBJ2-1): KAGVTQTPRYLIKTRGQQVTLSCSPISGHRSVSWYQQTPGQGLQFLFEYFSETQRNKGNFPGRFSGRQFSNSRSEMNVSTLELGDSALYLCASSLGGKGDEQFFGPGTRLTVL.

Written as DNA, the CDR3 is TGTGCCAGCAGCTTAATCAGCGGCAACAATGAGCAGTTCTTC. This encodes CASSLISGNNEQFF. The rearrangement uses TRBV11-2 and TRBJ2-1, with D possibly being TRBD2 (5 bases). The CDR3 is 14 amino acids. The germline V gene has CDR1 SGHAT and CDR2 FQNNGV. V lost 2 bases to trimming and J lost 5 bases, with 10 bases between them.

This sequence joins TRBV6-4 and TRBJ2-1, with 9 nucleotides matching TRBD2. V trimming: 5 bases; J trimming: 2 bases; junction bases outside the gene matches: 4. CDR3 length equals 15 residues. Germline values: CDR1 MRHNA, CDR2 SNTAGT. In DNA, the CDR3 is TGTGCCAGCAGTCTTTTAGCGGGAGCCTACAATGAGCAGTTCTTC. It translates to CASSLLAGAYNEQFF.

V usage is TRBV7-9 and J usage is TRBJ2-2, with 7 bases matching TRBD1. The CDR3 has 14 amino acids. V was pared by 4 bases and J by 7 bases, with 6 bases of the junction left unmatched. CDR1 SEHNR and CDR2 FQNEAQ come from the germline V gene (reference sequence). The CDR3 protein is CASSSGTEGGELFF. CDR3 DNA: TGTGCCAGCAGCTCCGGGACAGAGGGCGGGGAGCTGTTTTTT. Based on the CDR3 plus reference TRBV7-9 and TRBJ2-2, the full variable domain is DTGVSQNPRHKITKRGQNVTFRCDPISEHNRLYWYRQTLGQGPEFLTYFQNEAQLEKSRLLSDRFSAERPKGSFSTLEIQRTEQGDSAMYLCASSSGTEGGELFFGEGSRLTVL.

The chain uses TRBV6-4 and TRBJ2-1; tentative D call: TRBD2 (5 bases). The germline V gene has CDR1 MRHNA and CDR2 SNTAGT. CDR3 size: 18 residues. Trimming removed 6 bases from V and 8 bases from J, with 29 bases in between. CDR3 nucleotide sequence: TGTGCCAGCAGCCGAGAGGCACGACTCCTCGGGGTGCTCGATGAGCAGTTCTTC. It yields the protein CASSREARLLGVLDEQFF.

This chain connects TRBV5-1 to TRBJ2-1, with 10 bases that match TRBD2. CDR1 is SGHRS, CDR2 YFSETQ, per germline. The CDR3 is 15 amino acids. The ends lost 4 bases at V and 9 bases at J; junction bases unmatched: 10. CDR3 coding DNA: TGCGCCAGCAGCAATCCGACAGGACTAGCGGTTGAGCAGTTCTTC. Its translation: CASSNPTGLAVEQFF.

Ten or more counts support this clone. The V gene is TRBV7-9, the J gene TRBJ1-2; 9 bases map to TRBD1. V lost 8 bases and J lost 4; bases outside the gene matches: 11. CDR1 and CDR2 from the germline V gene are SEHNR and FQNEAQ (reference sequence). The CDR3 consists of 15 residues. The CDR3 sequence is CASGTGLGQSYGYTF. In DNA form, the CDR3 reads TGTGCCAGCGGGACAGGGTTGGGGCAAAGCTATGGCTACACCTTC.

J is TRBJ1-6 and V is TRBV27; 7 nucleotides line up with TRBD1. Trimming took 2 bases from V and 9 from J; bases not matched to a gene: 13. Germline loops: CDR1 MNHEY, CDR2 SMNVEV (reference sequence). This CDR3 spans 17 amino acids. CDR3 region: CASSLRFGETGRSPLHF. The CDR3 coding sequence is TGTGCCAGCAGTTTACGCTTCGGAGAGACAGGGCGTTCACCCCTCCACTTT.

V is TRBV18 and J is TRBJ1-2; a possible D gene is TRBD1 (6 bases). The CDR3 length is 13 residues. Germline lookup yields CDR1 KGHSH and CDR2 LQKENI. Deletions cut 6 bases from V and 4 bases from J, with 12 bases between. CDR3 region: CASSGDTAYGYTF. CDR3 bases: TGTGCCAGCTCTGGGGACACGGCCTATGGCTACACCTTC.

The rearrangement links TRBV15 to TRBJ2-7, with 8 bases identical to TRBD1. Germline CDR1 is LNHNV and CDR2 is YYDKDF (reference sequence). Trimming removed 4 bases from V and 0 bases from J; junction bases left unmatched: 11. CDR3 length: 17 residues. The CDR3 here is CATSTYSGTGSSYEQYF. CDR3 bases: TGTGCCACCAGCACTTACTCCGGGACAGGCTCCTCCTACGAGCAGTACTTC. The variable domain in full, completed from reference TRBV15 and TRBJ2-7, reads DAMVIQNPRYQVTQFGKPVTLSCSQTLNHNVMYWYQQKSSQAPKLLFHYYDKDFNNEADTPDNFQSRRPNTSFCFLDIRSPGLGDTAMYLCATSTYSGTGSSYEQYFGPGTRLTVT.

The chain is built from TRBV28 and TRBJ2-3; the match to TRBD2 covers 8 bases. The CDR3 covers 14 residues. The junction had 4 bases not matched to a gene; V was cut back by 2 bases and J by 6 bases. Germline loops: CDR1 MDHEN, CDR2 SYDVKM. CDR3 region: CASSLSGSSDTQYF. The DNA of the CDR3 is TGTGCCAGCAGTTTAAGCGGGAGTAGTGATACGCAGTATTTT. Variable domain in full (rest from reference TRBV28 and TRBJ2-3): DVKVTQSSRYLVKRTGEKVFLECVQDMDHENMFWYRQDPGLGLRLIYFSYDVKMKEKGDIPEGYSVSREKKERFSLILESASTNQTSMYLCASSLSGSSDTQYFGPGTRLTVL.

In DNA form, the CDR3 reads TGCGCCAGCAGCCAAGATAGCGGCTACAAAAACATTCAGTACTTC. This sequence encodes CASSQDSGYKNIQYF. The rearrangement links TRBV4-1 to TRBJ2-4, with a weak D call TRBD2 (6 bases). Per germline, CDR1 MGHRA and CDR2 YSYEKL. The CDR3 totals 15 residues. Trimming left V 0 bases short and J 3 bases short, with 9 bases between.

J is TRBJ2-7 and V is TRBV20-1, with TRBD1 identical over 7 bases. This CDR3 spans 16 amino acids. Germline values: CDR1 DFQATT, CDR2 SNEGSKA (reference sequence). V was clipped by 3 bases and J by 2 bases; unmatched bases: 13. Here the CDR3 reads CSASGHLQGKPYEQYF. DNA of the CDR3: TGCAGTGCTAGTGGGCATTTACAGGGGAAACCCTACGAGCAGTACTTC.

The chain links TRBV27 to TRBJ2-4; D remains unclear. Trimming stripped 5 bases from V and 0 bases from J, with 5 bases between. Germline assignment: CDR1 MNHEY and CDR2 SMNVEV (reference sequence). This CDR3 contains 13 residues. As DNA, the CDR3 is TGTGCCAGCAGTCAATTAGCCAAAAACATTCAGTACTTC. This gives the protein CASSQLAKNIQYF.

V is TRBV6-5 and J is TRBJ2-5; 10 nucleotides line up with TRBD2. Looked up from germline, CDR1 is MNHEY and CDR2 is SVGAGI. J was trimmed by 4 bases and V by 7 bases; bases with no gene match: 9. The CDR3 totals 15 residues. Here the CDR3 reads CASMTSGFLGETQYF. The CDR3 bases are TGTGCCAGCATGACTAGCGGGTTCTTAGGAGAGACCCAGTACTTC.

This clone showed up just a few times. V is TRBV18 and J is TRBJ2-5; TRBD2 is a possible D gene (6 bases). V lost 5 bases and J 1 base, leaving 8 bases between the germline ends. The CDR3 has 13 residues. Germline V gives CDR1 KGHSH, CDR2 LQKENI. The CDR3 protein is CASSTSIQETQYF. CDR3 nucleotides: TGTGCCAGCTCAACTAGCATCCAAGAGACCCAGTACTTC. Variable domain in full (rest from reference TRBV18 and TRBJ2-5): NAGVMQNPRHLVRRRGQEARLRCSPMKGHSHVYWYRQLPEEGLKFMVYLQKENIIDESGMPKERFSAEFPKEGPSILRIQQVVRGDSAAYFCASSTSIQETQYFGPGTRLLVL.

The CDR3 DNA reads TGTGCCAGCAGCCAAGGGAGCCTAGATCGGCGGTTCTTC. It translates to CASSQGSLDRRFF. The chain employs TRBV3-1 (or the pseudogene TRBV3-2) and TRBJ2-1; D ambiguous. CDR3 size: 13 residues. CDR1 and CDR2 from the germline V gene are LGHDT and YNNKEL (reference sequence). The V end lost 1 base, the J end lost 15 bases, and 16 bases lay between the germline ends.

The CDR3 coding sequence is TGTGCCAGCAGCACATCGGGACTAGCGGGACCTGGGACCTACAATGAGCAGTTCTTC. Protein: CASSTSGLAGPGTYNEQFF. V usage is TRBV9 and J usage is TRBJ2-1; 13 nucleotides agree with TRBD2. The CDR3 is 19 amino acids. V shed 4 bases, J shed 2 bases, and the junction held 12 bases outside the gene matches. CDR1 and CDR2 from the germline V gene are SGDLS and YYNGEE.

The chain joins TRBV6-5 to TRBJ1-3; no reliable D call. CDR1 and CDR2 (germline): MNHEY, SVGAGI. The CDR3 is 15 residues long. V was clipped by 7 bases and J by 0 bases, with 13 bases between them. The CDR3 DNA sequence: TGTGCCAGCACCTCCAGGATGGCCTCTGGAAACACCATATATTTT. Translating gives CASTSRMASGNTIYF.

The chain recombines TRBV5-6 with TRBJ1-3; 9 bases line up with TRBD1. Germline V lookup: CDR1 SGHDT, CDR2 YYEEEE. J gave up 4 bases and V 4 bases, and 9 bases lay outside the gene matches. The CDR3 sequence is 16 residues long. Here the CDR3 reads CASSLTPGTGGNTIYF. Here the CDR3 DNA reads TGTGCCAGCAGCCTTACCCCCGGGACAGGGGGAAACACCATATATTTT.

This rearrangement joins TRBV19 to TRBJ2-3; a weak D match, TRBD2 (5 bases). This CDR3 comprises 15 residues. V lost 3 bases and J 0 bases, leaving 10 bases between the germline ends. Germline V gene data show CDR1 as LNHDA and CDR2 as SQIVND (reference sequence). The CDR3 DNA is TGTGCCAGTAGTATGTCTAGCTTAAGCACAGATACGCAGTATTTT. Amino acid sequence: CASSMSSLSTDTQYF. The full variable domain, rest sourced from reference TRBV19 and TRBJ2-3, is DGGITQSPKYLFRKEGQNVTLSCEQNLNHDAMYWYRQDPGQGLRLIYYSQIVNDFQKGDIAEGYSVSREKKESFPLTVTSAQKNPTAFYLCASSMSSLSTDTQYFGPGTRLTVL.

The chain links TRBV2 to TRBJ2-3; 8 bases are a match to TRBD2. The CDR3 spans 13 residues. In germline, CDR1 is SNHLY, CDR2 FYNNEI. V was pared by 4 bases and J by 6 bases, with 3 bases of the junction left unmatched. The CDR3 reads CASSAGGRDTQYF. In DNA, the CDR3 is TGTGCCAGCAGTGCCGGCGGGAGGGATACGCAGTATTTT.

V gene TRBV3-1 (or the pseudogene TRBV3-2) combines with J gene TRBJ2-1; D perhaps matches TRBD2 (5 bases). This CDR3 spans 18 amino acids. Looked up from germline, CDR1 is LGHDT and CDR2 is YNNKEL (reference sequence). With 2 bases removed from V and 0 bases from J, the gap between germline ends came to 17 bases. Here the CDR3 reads CASSQRIRTPSSYNEQFF. The CDR3 nucleotides are TGTGCCAGCAGCCAAAGGATTCGGACTCCCAGCTCCTACAATGAGCAGTTCTTC.

This clone came up once. The chain couples TRBV19 to TRBJ1-1, with D unresolved. The CDR3 spans 14 residues. The V end lost 3 bases, the J end lost 0 bases, and 8 bases lay between the germline ends. CDR1 is LNHDA and CDR2 is SQIVND in the germline V gene (reference sequence). The CDR3 protein is CASSMRAMNTEAFF. In DNA form, the CDR3 reads TGTGCCAGTAGTATGAGGGCCATGAACACTGAAGCTTTCTTT.

This clone was seen only a few times. The rearrangement links TRBV3-1 (or the pseudogene TRBV3-2) to TRBJ2-3, with TRBD2 matching 7 bases. CDR3 size: 13 residues. With 0 bases clipped from V and 12 bases from J, the junction kept 6 bases outside the gene matches. Germline CDR1 is LGHDT and CDR2 is YNNKEL (reference sequence). This CDR3 reads CASSQEGASGQYF. The CDR3 DNA is TGTGCCAGCAGCCAAGAGGGAGCTAGCGGACAGTATTTT.